One sample yielded the 9 T cell receptor beta chains listed below, sequenced in a study of vaccination effects on CD4 cells after COVID-19. Repertoires were generated with immunoSEQ multiplex PCR, while TCRdb's copy carries only in-frame clones and drops some. The sample shows 25,000 to 30,000 clones, over 60% of them seen only once. Expansion with viral peptide pools was applied to antigen-specific CD4+ T cells by the ViraFEST assay prior to sequencing. Following an approximately ten-day culture, CD4+ T cells were purified. Each participant was given two doses of one vaccine (BNT162b2 or mRNA-1273). No antigens are known for them. The sequenced sample was CD4+ T cells from PBMCs cultured with SARS-CoV-2 spike peptides, obtained after COVID-19 vaccination. The receptor source for this set is a human donor who received a COVID-19 vaccine. Some clones in this sample may be carry-over from other donors' samples.

The gene calls are TRBV9 and TRBJ2-3; D perhaps matches TRBD2 (6 bases). Germline-derived CDR1 and CDR2 are SGDLS and YYNGEE. The germline V and J ends were trimmed by 3 bases and 0 bases, with 17 bases remaining between them. The CDR3 is 17 amino acids. CDR3 loop: CASSATFFGGSTDTQYF. CDR3 DNA: TGTGCCAGCAGCGCTACTTTCTTCGGGGGAAGCACAGATACGCAGTATTTT.

In its sample, this clone was seen once. The CDR3 sequence: CAWSAGQLLETQYF. As DNA, the CDR3 is TGTGCCTGGAGTGCGGGACAGTTGTTGGAGACCCAGTACTTC. The chain is built from TRBV30 and TRBJ2-5, with 7 nucleotides matching TRBD1. Germline values: CDR1 GTSNPN, CDR2 SVGIG (reference sequence). The V segment lost 1 base and the J segment 5 bases; nucleotides outside the gene matches: 7. The CDR3 length is 14 residues.

V usage is TRBV10-3 and J usage is TRBJ2-3; possible D gene TRBD2, 6 bases. The CDR3 runs 16 residues. V was trimmed by 6 bases and J by 1 base, leaving 17 bases between them. Germline CDR1 ENHRY, CDR2 SYGVKD. CDR3 amino acids: CAISENWGVGTDTQYF. The CDR3 DNA is TGTGCCATCAGCGAAAACTGGGGGGTCGGCACAGATACGCAGTATTTT.

The chain employs TRBV29-1 and TRBJ2-1; D may be TRBD2 (6 bases). Germline-derived CDR1 and CDR2 are SQVTM and ANQGSEA. The CDR3 is 14 amino acids. Trimming removed 8 bases from V and 6 bases from J, with 20 bases in between. CDR3 nucleotides: TGCAGCAGCCTAACGGGGGTATCGGGCAATGAGCAGTTCTTC. Encoded protein: CSSLTGVSGNEQFF.

V usage is TRBV5-5 and J usage is TRBJ1-1; the D is unclear. CDR1 and CDR2 (germline): SGHKS, YYEKEE (reference sequence). V lost 2 bases to trimming and J lost 1 base, with 9 bases between them. The CDR3 totals 14 residues. CDR3 amino acids: CASSFGLGNTEAFF. The DNA for the CDR3 is TGTGCCAGCAGCTTCGGGTTAGGGAACACTGAAGCTTTCTTT.

The rearrangement uses TRBV7-3 and TRBJ2-3; TRBD1 aligns across 8 bases. The CDR3 length is 15 residues. Trimming took 7 bases from V and 1 from J; bases not matched to a gene: 7. Germline CDR1 is SGHTA and CDR2 is FQGTGA. The DNA for the CDR3 is TGTGCCAGCAAGCTCGGACAGGGAGGCACAGATACGCAGTATTTT. It codes for CASKLGQGGTDTQYF.

The chain carries TRBV18 and TRBJ2-3; 13 bases align to TRBD2. The CDR3 is made up of 15 amino acids. Trimming took 3 bases from V and 4 from J; bases not matched to a gene: 1. The V gene's germline CDR1 is KGHSH and CDR2 LQKENI. CDR3: CASSPGLAGADTQYF. The DNA for the CDR3 is TGTGCCAGCTCACCTGGACTAGCGGGGGCAGATACGCAGTATTTT.

The genes are TRBV2 and TRBJ2-7; no definite D call. CDR1 SNHLY and CDR2 FYNNEI come from the germline V gene. V lost 2 bases, J lost 7 bases, and 9 bases lay in between. The CDR3 runs 12 residues. This chain's CDR3 is CASSESVGEQYV. CDR3 DNA sequence: TGTGCCAGCAGTGAAAGCGTCGGGGAGCAGTACGTC.

V is TRBV2 and J is TRBJ1-3; D unclear. V gave up 4 bases and J gave up 0 bases, with 13 bases separating them. Germline-derived CDR1 and CDR2 are SNHLY and FYNNEI. The CDR3 is made up of 16 amino acids. CDR3 nucleotides: TGTGCCAGCAGTGTACAGAGACCAAGCTCTGGAAACACCATATATTTT. This encodes CASSVQRPSSGNTIYF.